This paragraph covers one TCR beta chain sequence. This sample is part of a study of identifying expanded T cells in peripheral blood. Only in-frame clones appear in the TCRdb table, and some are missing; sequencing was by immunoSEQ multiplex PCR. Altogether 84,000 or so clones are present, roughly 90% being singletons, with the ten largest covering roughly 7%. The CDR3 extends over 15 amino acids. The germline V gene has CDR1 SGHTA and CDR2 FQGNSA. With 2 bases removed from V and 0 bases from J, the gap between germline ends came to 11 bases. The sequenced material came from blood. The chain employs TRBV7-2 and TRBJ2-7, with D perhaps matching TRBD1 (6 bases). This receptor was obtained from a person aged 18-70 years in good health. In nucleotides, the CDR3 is TGTGCCAGCAGCTTAAGCAGGGGTTCCTCCTACGAGCAGTACTTC. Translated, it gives CASSLSRGSSYEQYF.